The T cell receptor beta chain under discussion was sequenced for a study of blood T cells in healthy people across ages. The table lists this clonotype with many counts. Trimming took off 2 bases at V and 5 bases at J, with 10 bases between the two ends. This CDR3 has 13 residues. Germline CDR1 is SGHRS and CDR2 is YFSETQ. Combining a sample-barcoded 5' primer with a J-beta primer mix, a second PCR ran for roughly 6 to 12 cycles. Sequencing yielded, for each sample, at least 2.5 million paired-end reads carrying CDR3. TCRdb ran MiXCR on the 5' RACE reads and lists one entry per CDR3 protein. The sample carries approximately 780,000 distinct CDR3 sequences, 25% to 30% recorded once. The sample also formed part of further work on T cells of mothers and their children.

The sequencing sample was made of blood. The chain couples TRBV5-1 to TRBJ2-5; D not resolved. The origin of this receptor is a boy aged 10-17 years in good health. The CDR3 region has the DNA TGCGCCAGCAGCTTATGGCAGCCTGAGACCCAGTACTTC. Its protein is CASSLWQPETQYF.